There are a few counts of the clone carrying this T cell receptor (beta chain). Antigen: not known. The data stem from a study of response to subunit inactivated influenza vaccine. TCRdb itself ran the RT-PCR reads through MiXCR, one entry per CDR3 protein. The table records about 530,000 distinct CDR3 sequences, roughly 10% of them present only once. The study, taken as a whole, reports: There was a suggestion from the authors that each seasonal influenza vaccination recruits few new T cells.

CDR3 size: 15 residues. Germline-derived CDR1 and CDR2 are SGHDT and YYEEEE. V was cut by 3 bases and J by 2 bases, with 14 bases left in between. J is TRBJ2-5 and V is TRBV5-6; D may be TRBD1 (6 bases). This specimen consisted of PBMCs from blood, obtained on the day of vaccination. This clonotype originated in a man in his forties or fifties who received an inactivated influenza vaccine. The CDR3: CASSWGHSPQETQYF. The CDR3 DNA sequence: TGTGCCAGCAGCTGGGGACACTCCCCGCAAGAGACCCAGTACTTC.